This T cell receptor (beta chain) comes out of a study of vaccination and CD4 T cells after COVID-19. Study overall: Post-vaccination specimens were collected at a median of about 68 days following dose two (range 14 to 241). Regarding the study as a whole: A median roughly 86% of convalescent patients' SARS-CoV-2-reactive clones emerged only after vaccination. Median SARS-CoV-2-reactive clonotype numbers went from roughly 19 to 38; this increase was not significant.

Sequencing of cultured CD4+ T cell DNA used the Oncomine TCR Beta short-read assay. TCRdb re-called the PCR reads through MiXCR, storing one row per CDR3 protein. Of about 7,500 distinct CDR3 sequences in the sample, 39% were seen once. The treatment here: 10-day PBMC culture with coronavirus spike peptide pools or control peptides (ViraFEST assay). It was before the COVID-19 pandemic (2011-2018) that the unexposed donor's CD4+ T cells were collected. With approximately 9.9 ug/ml peptide pools and roughly 9 IU/ml IL-2, PBMCs were cultured at about 2 million per well. Germline CDR1 and CDR2: SNHLY and FYNNEI. V was clipped by 6 bases and J by 4 bases; unmatched bases: 13. The CDR3 covers 16 residues. Note on this clonotype: The antigen is undetermined.

The sequenced sample was CD4+ T cells from blood, cultured in vitro. The chain has TRBV2 and TRBJ1-1; 8 bases agree with TRBD1. The sequence was collected from a human donor in good health. CDR3 protein: CASSRDRGRGSTEAFF. Here the CDR3 DNA reads TGTGCCAGCAGCCGAGACAGGGGAAGAGGGTCCACTGAAGCTTTCTTT.